Given below is one TCR beta chain in context. Its specificity is not known. The protocol was immunoSEQ multiplex PCR, while the TCRdb copy is restricted to in-frame clones and leaves out a portion. The data hold 55,000 to 80,000 clones, with about 90% observed a single time. This sample was taken from a study of OX40 agonist ivuxolimab in advanced cancers. Findings and caveats of the study: Low normalized T-cell clonal expansion was additionally recorded for some nonresponders. The CD4+ and CD8+ T cells in the blood had expanded clonally by week 6 at 0.1 to 3.0 mg/kg. Among T cells, CD8+ cells averaged more expanded clones than CD4+ cells.

Cycle 7 day 1, cycle 4 day 1, and baseline were the timepoints at which blood was sampled. Germline CDR1 is SGHDN and CDR2 is FVKESK. This CDR3 has 12 residues. V was pared by 2 bases and J by 13 bases, with 12 bases between. The chain has TRBV14 and TRBJ2-1, with a weak D call TRBD2 (6 bases). Sequencing used CD4+ or CD8+ T cells sorted from blood, obtained in a trial of the OX40 agonist ivuxolimab. The clonotype originates from an adult with an advanced solid tumor such as melanoma, head and neck, liver or kidney cancer. The DNA for the CDR3 is TGTGCCAGCAGCCAATATACCGGGAGCCAGTTCTTC. Its translation: CASSQYTGSQFF.